Shown below are 25 T cell receptor beta chains from a single sample sequenced in a study of a mutant IDH1 vaccine in newly diagnosed glioma. Time point reported: week 23, last vaccination. Doses consisted of 300 ug of mutant IDH1 20-mer peptide each, paired with topical imiquimod. This table comes from immunoSEQ multiplex PCR, and its TCRdb copy is limited to in-frame clones, with some not included. The top ten hold about 1.5% of the sample, which has 50,000 to 65,000 clones, over 80% seen once. No antigen is known for these receptors. The input for sequencing was PBMCs, taken from a glioma patient whose treatment included an IDH1 peptide vaccine. Every receptor here comes from a man aged 35 to 55 with glioma.

This clone was found a few times. V usage is TRBV2 and J usage is TRBJ2-5; D gene unclear. The CDR3 covers 14 residues. The germline V and J ends were trimmed by 2 bases and 1 base, with 8 bases remaining between them. Per the germline V gene, CDR1 is SNHLY and CDR2 is FYNNEI. The chain's CDR3 is CASSEKDFQETQYF. Here the CDR3 DNA reads TGTGCCAGCAGTGAAAAGGATTTCCAAGAGACCCAGTACTTC.

V is TRBV27 and J is TRBJ2-7; unclear D gene. Trimming stripped 7 bases from V and 0 bases from J, with 10 bases between. This CDR3 contains 13 residues. The germline gives CDR1 MNHEY, CDR2 SMNVEV (reference sequence). The DNA of the CDR3 is TGTGCCAGCACAGCACAGAGCTCCTACGAGCAGTACTTC. Translating gives CASTAQSSYEQYF.

This clone appeared once. The V and J genes are TRBV28 and TRBJ2-5; D possibly corresponds to TRBD2 (5 bases). The ends were cut back, 3 bases at V and 4 bases at J, with 9 bases in the middle. The CDR3 is 13 amino acids. Per the germline V gene, CDR1 is MDHEN and CDR2 is SYDVKM. In nucleotides, the CDR3 is TGTGCCAGCAGTTTTGTGGGAGTAGAGACCCAGTACTTC. Protein: CASSFVGVETQYF. Using reference TRBV28 and TRBJ2-5 for the parts outside the CDR3, the full variable domain is DVKVTQSSRYLVKRTGEKVFLECVQDMDHENMFWYRQDPGLGLRLIYFSYDVKMKEKGDIPEGYSVSREKKERFSLILESASTNQTSMYLCASSFVGVETQYFGPGTRLLVL.

This clone came up once. The chain is built from TRBV2 and TRBJ1-1; D is ambiguous. The CDR3 is 13 amino acids. Germline V gene sequence: CDR1 SNHLY, CDR2 FYNNEI. The V gene lost 3 bases and the J gene lost 0 bases, with 5 bases spanning the gap. CDR3 DNA: TGTGCCAGCAGTGACATCCTGAACACTGAAGCTTTCTTT. Amino acids: CASSDILNTEAFF.

The CDR3 spells CASSLEGYRPNTGELFF. For the CDR3, the DNA is TGTGCCAGCAGCCTCGAGGGGTACAGACCGAACACCGGGGAGCTGTTTTTT. The chain combines TRBV7-9 with TRBJ2-2, with D perhaps assigned TRBD1 or TRBD2 (5 bases each). Trimming left V 5 bases short and J 0 bases short, with 16 bases between. CDR3 size: 17 residues. Germline values: CDR1 SEHNR, CDR2 FQNEAQ (reference sequence).

The chain recombines TRBV13 with TRBJ2-3; 7 bases map to TRBD2. Trimming at V came to 4 bases and at J to 7 bases, leaving 8 bases not matched to a gene. This CDR3 comprises 14 residues. Germline V gene lookup returns CDR1 PRHDT and CDR2 FYEKMQ (reference sequence). CDR3 amino acids: CASSSGGPQNTQYF. CDR3 sequence (DNA): TGTGCCAGCAGCTCGGGGGGACCCCAAAATACGCAGTATTTT. The variable domain in full, with the rest retrieved from reference TRBV13 and TRBJ2-3, is AAGVIQSPRHLIKEKRETATLKCYPIPRHDTVYWYQQGPGQDPQFLISFYEKMQSDKGSIPDRFSAQQFSDYHSELNMSSLELGDSALYFCASSSGGPQNTQYFGPGTRLTVL.

The genes are TRBV10-3 and TRBJ2-7; the match to TRBD2 covers 10 bases. Per germline, CDR1 ENHRY and CDR2 SYGVKD. This CDR3 has 17 residues. The trim removed 0 bases at V and 0 bases at J, leaving 5 bases unmatched. The CDR3 coding sequence is TGTGCCATCAGTGAGTCCACTAGCGGGAAGACCTCCTACGAGCAGTACTTC. Amino acid sequence: CAISESTSGKTSYEQYF.

The gene calls are TRBV4-1 and TRBJ2-1; 10 bases map to TRBD2. The germline V gene encodes CDR1 MGHRA and CDR2 YSYEKL. There are 17 residues in the CDR3. J lost 5 bases, V lost 3 bases, and 10 bases had no gene match. CDR3 amino acids: CASSQLAGTSVDNEQFF. The CDR3 region has the DNA TGCGCCAGCAGCCAGCTCGCCGGGACTAGCGTCGACAATGAGCAGTTCTTC.

This clone showed up just a few times. This specimen includes other DNA sequences encoding the same CDR3. The rearrangement links TRBV29-1 to TRBJ2-7; no firm D call. This CDR3 has 13 residues. The ends were cut back, 4 bases at V and 5 bases at J, with 15 bases in the middle. The V gene's germline CDR1 is SQVTM and CDR2 ANQGSEA. CDR3 amino acids: CSVGANRRDEQYF. CDR3 in DNA: TGCAGCGTTGGAGCGAATAGAAGGGACGAGCAGTACTTC.

The chain links TRBV6-5 to TRBJ2-5; 10 nucleotides agree with TRBD1. The CDR3 is 15 residues long. Germline-derived CDR1 and CDR2 are MNHEY and SVGAGI. V lost 2 bases to trimming and J lost 6 bases; unmatched junction nucleotides: 6. The CDR3 nucleotides are TGTGCCAGCAGTTACGGACAGGGGGGCGTGAAGACCCAGTACTTC. Translated, it gives CASSYGQGGVKTQYF.

The DNA for the CDR3 is TGTGCCAGCACCTTCGGCCAGGGTTCGGCTACGCAGTATTTT. Protein sequence: CASTFGQGSATQYF. The chain has TRBV6-6 and TRBJ2-3; D perhaps matches TRBD1 (5 bases). The germline V and J ends were trimmed by 7 bases and 8 bases, with 19 bases remaining between them. The CDR3 consists of 14 residues. Germline lookup yields CDR1 MNHNY and CDR2 SVGAGI (reference sequence).

The chain has TRBV5-6 and TRBJ1-2; unclear D gene. The germline V gene encodes CDR1 SGHDT and CDR2 YYEEEE. V lost 5 bases, J lost 5 bases, and 7 bases lay in between. The CDR3 totals 11 residues. CDR3 sequence (DNA): TGTGCCAGCAGTAGTGGGTATGGCTACACCTTC. The encoded protein is CASSSGYGYTF.

The rearrangement uses TRBV19 and TRBJ2-7; TRBD2 aligns across 7 bases. The CDR3 runs 13 residues. V was clipped by 6 bases and J by 2 bases; unmatched bases: 4. Germline CDR1 and CDR2: LNHDA and SQIVND (reference sequence). CDR3 bases: TGTGCCAGTAGCCGGACTAGAACCTACGAGCAGTACTTC. As protein: CASSRTRTYEQYF.

In the case of this clone: Its ends do not fully match the called genes, so a read error is possible. This sequence joins TRBV7-7 and TRBJ2-7; 7 positions agree with TRBD2. The CDR3 has 14 amino acids. The V gene's germline CDR1 is SSHAT and CDR2 FNYEAQ (reference sequence). The chain's CDR3 is CASSPAGSAYEQYF. The CDR3 DNA is TGTGCTAGCAGCCCAGCGGGATCTGCATACGAGCAGTACTTC.

This chain uses TRBV7-2 with TRBJ2-1; the match to TRBD2 covers 7 bases. The CDR3 extends over 14 amino acids. Germline CDR1 reads SGHTA; CDR2 reads FQGNSA. With V trimmed by 5 bases and J by 3 bases, 4 bases remained unmatched. The CDR3 DNA reads as TGTGCCAGCAGCCTGCAGCGGGGCTACAATGAGCAGTTCTTC. Translating it yields CASSLQRGYNEQFF.

The chain is built from TRBV7-2 and TRBJ1-4; D gene uncertain. With 3 bases removed from V and 5 bases from J, the gap between germline ends came to 7 bases. The V gene's germline CDR1 is SGHTA and CDR2 FQGNSA. The CDR3 covers 13 residues. For the CDR3, the DNA is TGTGCCAGCAGCTTCCTCTGGAATGAAAAACTGTTTTTT. Amino acid sequence: CASSFLWNEKLFF.

The rearrangement uses TRBV7-3 and TRBJ2-7; perhaps TRBD1 as D (6 bases). Per germline, CDR1 SGHTA and CDR2 FQGTGA. The CDR3 has 13 amino acids. V was pared by 6 bases and J by 6 bases, with 15 bases between. CDR3 protein: CASSPDARGEQYF. The DNA for the CDR3 is TGTGCCAGCAGTCCAGACGCCAGGGGCGAGCAGTACTTC.

This rearrangement joins TRBV27 to TRBJ2-1; possibly TRBD2 for D (6 bases). Trimming removed 6 bases at V and 6 bases at J, with 18 bases between. Germline V gene data show CDR1 as MNHEY and CDR2 as SMNVEV (reference sequence). The CDR3 has 15 residues. CDR3 sequence: CASSSPSEIGNEQFF. CDR3 in DNA: TGTGCCAGCAGCTCTCCTAGCGAAATAGGCAATGAGCAGTTCTTC.

The rearrangement joins TRBV5-5 to TRBJ1-2; D is possibly TRBD1 (5 bases). Germline CDR1 reads SGHKS; CDR2 reads YYEKEE (reference sequence). V dropped 2 bases and J dropped 4 bases, with 18 bases sitting between them. CDR3 size: 16 residues. In nucleotides, the CDR3 is TGTGCCAGCAGCTTAAGTGCCGGGACTGGGGGCTATGGCTACACCTTC. Encoded protein: CASSLSAGTGGYGYTF.

This clone was seen just once. This rearrangement joins TRBV5-1 to TRBJ2-7; 11 bases map to TRBD2. CDR1 and CDR2 (germline): SGHRS, YFSETQ. V lost 0 bases and J lost 1; bases outside the gene matches: 9. There are 18 residues in the CDR3. In nucleotides, the CDR3 is TGCGCCAGCAGCTTGGCGAGACTAGCGGGAAGTCGGTCCTACGAGCAGTACTTC. It specifies CASSLARLAGSRSYEQYF.

This clone is a singleton in its sample. V and J are TRBV2 and TRBJ1-2, with a tentative D call TRBD1 (5 bases). The CDR3 runs to 14 residues. Germline V gene sequence: CDR1 SNHLY, CDR2 FYNNEI. V lost 6 bases to trimming and J lost 4 bases, with 15 bases between them. The CDR3 bases are TGTGCCAGCAGCGGTACAGGCGTAGGCTATGGCTACACCTTC. It codes for CASSGTGVGYGYTF.

The chain links TRBV7-2 to TRBJ1-5, with D perhaps matching TRBD1 (5 bases). CDR1 SGHTA and CDR2 FQGNSA come from the germline V gene. The CDR3 extends over 11 amino acids. The ends were cut back, 4 bases at V and 11 bases at J, with 9 bases in the middle. The chain's CDR3 is CASSYGGSQHF. CDR3 DNA sequence: TGTGCCAGCAGCTACGGGGGGTCCCAGCATTTT.

This clone occurred a few times. CDR3 bases: TGTGCCAGCAGCTTAACTAGCGGGAGGGTAGGAGAGACCCAGTACTTC. As protein: CASSLTSGRVGETQYF. This chain links TRBV5-4 with TRBJ2-5; TRBD2 matches 13 bases. The CDR3 covers 16 residues. Germline V lookup: CDR1 SGHNT, CDR2 YYREEE (reference sequence). V gave up 2 bases and J gave up 4 bases; unmatched junction bases: 5.

This chain connects TRBV4-1 to TRBJ2-7; TRBD1 matches 10 bases. The CDR3 runs to 15 residues. V was clipped by 5 bases and J by 2 bases; unmatched bases: 6. Germline values: CDR1 MGHRA, CDR2 YSYEKL. CDR3 amino acids: CASSSRTGGTYEQYF. The CDR3 nucleotides read TGCGCCAGCAGCTCCCGGACAGGGGGTACCTACGAGCAGTACTTC.

The rearrangement joins TRBV7-7 to TRBJ2-7; 9 positions agree with TRBD1. This CDR3 spans 13 amino acids. Per the germline V gene, CDR1 is SSHAT and CDR2 is FNYEAQ (reference sequence). With 5 bases clipped from V and 5 bases from J, the junction kept 4 bases outside the gene matches. CDR3 in amino acids: CASSIGTGNEQYF. DNA of the CDR3: TGTGCCAGCAGCATCGGGACAGGGAACGAGCAGTACTTC.